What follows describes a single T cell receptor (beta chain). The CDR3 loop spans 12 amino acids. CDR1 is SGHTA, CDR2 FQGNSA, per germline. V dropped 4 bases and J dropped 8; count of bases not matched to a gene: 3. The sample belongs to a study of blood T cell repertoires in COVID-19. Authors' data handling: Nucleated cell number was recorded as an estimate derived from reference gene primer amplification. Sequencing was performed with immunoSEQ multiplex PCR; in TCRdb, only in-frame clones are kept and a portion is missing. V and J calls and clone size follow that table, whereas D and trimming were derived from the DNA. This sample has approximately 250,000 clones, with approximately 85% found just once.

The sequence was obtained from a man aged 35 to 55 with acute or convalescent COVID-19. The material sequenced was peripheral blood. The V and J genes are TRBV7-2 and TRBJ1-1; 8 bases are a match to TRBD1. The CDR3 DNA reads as TGTGCCAGCAGCTCCCGGACAGGGGAAGCTTTCTTT. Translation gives CASSSRTGEAFF. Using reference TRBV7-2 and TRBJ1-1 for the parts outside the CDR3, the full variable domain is GAGVSQSPSNKVTEKGKDVELRCDPISGHTALYWYRQSLGQGLEFLIYFQGNSAPDKSGLPSDRFSAERTGGSVSTLTIQRTQQEDSAVYLCASSSRTGEAFFGQGTRLTVV.